The sequence of this TCR delta chain was determined in a study of gamma-delta chains in newborns, infants, children. TCRdb applied CATT to the reads for clone calling. Here the sample spans roughly 1,300 delta-chain clones, 1% to 1.4% being singletons. By sample fraction, this clone is large (0.1 to 1%). This specimen includes other DNA sequences encoding the same CDR3. V lost 3 bases and J lost 1; bases outside the gene matches: 11. The CDR3 runs 17 residues. Germline lookup yields CDR1 GEAIGNYY and CDR2 EKD. The specimen sequenced was blood. V and J are TRDV2 and TRDJ1, with 9 bases aligning to TRDD3. This clonotype was obtained from a child in good health. This CDR3 reads CACDPLGEIGSTDKLIF. Written as DNA, the CDR3 is TGTGCCTGTGACCCACTGGGGGAGATAGGTAGCACCGATAAACTCATCTTT.